This T cell receptor beta chain was obtained from a study of radiotherapy plus CTLA-4 blockade in lung cancer. Clones were sequenced by immunoSEQ multiplex PCR, and TCRdb holds only the in-frame ones, with some missing. The repertoire holds some 49,000 clones, with roughly 84% as singletons. The CDR3 loop spans 15 amino acids. The V gene's germline CDR1 is SEHNR and CDR2 FQNEAQ (reference sequence). V was cut by 7 bases and J by 6 bases, with 18 bases left in between. The chain is built from TRBV7-9 and TRBJ1-4; D remains ambiguous. This receptor was identified in a human donor with non-small cell lung cancer whose response to radiotherapy plus ipilimumab could not be evaluated. Sequenced material: peripheral blood, taken from a patient treated with radiotherapy plus ipilimumab. CDR3 region: CASTRHGRRDEKLFF. CDR3 sequence (DNA): TGTGCCAGCACCCGACACGGGCGGCGGGATGAAAAACTGTTTTTT.